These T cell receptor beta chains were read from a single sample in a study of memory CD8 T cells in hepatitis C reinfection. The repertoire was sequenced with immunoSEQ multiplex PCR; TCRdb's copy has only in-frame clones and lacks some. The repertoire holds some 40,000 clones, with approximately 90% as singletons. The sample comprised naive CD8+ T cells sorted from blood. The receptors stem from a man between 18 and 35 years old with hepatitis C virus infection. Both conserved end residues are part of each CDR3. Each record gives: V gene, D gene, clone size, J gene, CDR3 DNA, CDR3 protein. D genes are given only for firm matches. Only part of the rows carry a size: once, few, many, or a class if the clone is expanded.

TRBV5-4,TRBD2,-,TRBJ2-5,TGTGCCAGCAGCTCGGGACTAGCAGACCAAGAGACCCAGTACTTC,CASSSGLADQETQYF
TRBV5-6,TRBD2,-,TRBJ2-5,TGTGCCAGCAGCTCTCAGCGGGGGGGCCAAGAGACCCAGTACTTC,CASSSQRGGQETQYF
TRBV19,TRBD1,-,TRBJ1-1,TGTGCCAGTAGTAGCCACAGGGGGCATAACACTGAAGCTTTCTTT,CASSSHRGHNTEAFF
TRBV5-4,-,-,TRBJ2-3,TGTGCCAGCAGCCATCAGGCGGGATTCACAGATACGCAGTATTTT,CASSHQAGFTDTQYF
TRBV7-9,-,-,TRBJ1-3,TGTGCCAGCAGCTCGTCAGAGGTACCTGGAAACACCATATATTTT,CASSSSEVPGNTIYF
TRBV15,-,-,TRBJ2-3,TGTGCCACCGCTAGGAGTGGAACAGATACGCAGTATTTT,CATARSGTDTQYF
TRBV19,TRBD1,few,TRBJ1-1,TGTGCCAGTAGCGGGACAGGGTCGGCTTTCTTT,CASSGTGSAFF
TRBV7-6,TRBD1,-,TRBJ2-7,TGTGCCAGCAGCTTGGGGACAGGGGATAGCGAGCAGTACTTC,CASSLGTGDSEQYF
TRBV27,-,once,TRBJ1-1,TGTGCCAGCAGTTTATTGGGGGGCACTGAAGCTTTCTTT,CASSLLGGTEAFF
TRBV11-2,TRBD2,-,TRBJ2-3,TGTGCCAGCAGCTTAGGGACTAGCGGGGGGCCAGATACGCAGTATTTT,CASSLGTSGGPDTQYF
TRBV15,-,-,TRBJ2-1,TGTGCCACCAGCAGTGAACGGGGAGAGGAAATAGCCTACAATGAGCAGTTCTTC,CATSSERGEEIAYNEQFF
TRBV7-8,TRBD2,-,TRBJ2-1,TGTGCCAGCAGGGGGGGCGGGGGGAAATTCTACAATGAGCAGTTCTTC,CASRGGGGKFYNEQFF
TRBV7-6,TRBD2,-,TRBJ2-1,TGTGCCAGCAGCGCCTCCCCCGGGGGAGGGTTCGATGGGAATGAGCAGTTCTTC,CASSASPGGGFDGNEQFF
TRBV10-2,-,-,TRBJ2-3,TGCGCCAGCAGGCGCTCCAATACGCAGTATTTT,CASRRSNTQYF
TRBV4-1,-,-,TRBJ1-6,TGCGCCAGCAGCCAAGAAGGGGGAGACAGTAATTCACCCCTCCACTTT,CASSQEGGDSNSPLHF
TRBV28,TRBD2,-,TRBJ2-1,TGTGCCAGCAGTCCTGGGTTAGCGGGTGACTCCTACAGTGAGCAGTTCTTC,CASSPGLAGDSYSEQFF
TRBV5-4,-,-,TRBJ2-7,TGTGCCAGCAGCTTCGGTTCCGGGATGCTTTCCTACGAGCAGTACTTC,CASSFGSGMLSYEQYF
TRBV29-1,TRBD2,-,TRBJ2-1,TGCAGCGTTTGGACTAGCGGTTACAATGAGCAGTTCTTC,CSVWTSGYNEQFF
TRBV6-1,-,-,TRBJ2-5,TGTGCCAGCAGTTACGAGACAGCCCAGTACTTC,CASSYETAQYF
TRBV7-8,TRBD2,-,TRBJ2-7,TGTGCCAGCAGCTTAGGAGCGGGGCCAGTTTACGAGCAGTACTTC,CASSLGAGPVYEQYF
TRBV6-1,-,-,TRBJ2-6,TGTGCCAGCAGTGAGTGGGCAGGGTCGGTACCTGGGGCCAACGTCCTGACTTTC,CASSEWAGSVPGANVLTF
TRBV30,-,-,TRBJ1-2,TGTGCCTGGAGTCTGACAGGTTCCGGGGGCTACACCTTC,CAWSLTGSGGYTF
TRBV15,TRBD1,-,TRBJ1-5,TGTGCCACCAGCGGTTACCGACAGGGGATGATTCAGCCCCAGCATTTT,CATSGYRQGMIQPQHF
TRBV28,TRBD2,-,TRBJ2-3,TGTGCCAGCAGTACGGGACTAGCGGGAGGGGCCTACACAGATACGCAGTATTTT,CASSTGLAGGAYTDTQYF
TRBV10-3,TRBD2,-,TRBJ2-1,TGTGCCACTGAGGGACTAGCGGGAGTTCATGAGCAGTTCTTC,CATEGLAGVHEQFF
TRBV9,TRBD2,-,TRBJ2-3,TGTGCCAGCAGCGTAGCGGGGGGGGAACACACAGATACGCAGTATTTT,CASSVAGGEHTDTQYF